This T cell receptor beta chain was sequenced in a study of T cell clonality in common variable immunodeficiency. General observations from the study: Links between repertoire features and CVID complications were heterogeneity-limited.

Trimming cost V 3 bases and J 5 bases; bases outside gene matches: 5. Germline V gene lookup returns CDR1 SQVTM and CDR2 ANQGSEA. There are 14 residues in the CDR3. In its sample, this clone was seen many times. Its specificity is not known. The CDR3 end falls 3 residues outside the read, so it is completed with the germline J gene. Profiled with immunoSEQ multiplex PCR; TCRdb holds only in-frame clones, not every one. This sample carries about 81,000 clones, none of them present only once. This TCR derives from a person between 18 and 69 years old in good health. The chain recombines TRBV29-1 with TRBJ1-1; 11 nucleotides align to TRBD1. The sample consisted of peripheral blood mononuclear cells. The CDR3 reads CSVDCGQGATEAFF. The DNA read from the CDR3 is TGCAGCGTTGATTGCGGACAGGGGGCAACTGAA.